Listed below are T cell receptor beta chains from one sample, sequenced in a study of identifying expanded T cells in peripheral blood. Sequencing used immunoSEQ multiplex PCR; TCRdb keeps in-frame clones, though not all of them. The sample shows about 100,000 clones, about 90% of them seen only once. Sequencing input: blood. All receptors derive from a person between 18 and 69 years old in good health. Each CDR3 is given with its conserved first and last residue. A D gene is named only where the DNA matches it firmly.

V,D,J,CDR3,DNA
TRBV4-2,TRBD1,TRBJ1-5,CASSPEGTGRLQPQHF,TGTGCCAGCAGCCCGGAGGGGACAGGGAGGCTTCAGCCCCAGCATTTT
TRBV2,NA,TRBJ1-5,CASNSRSPGQPQHF,TGTGCCAGCAATAGTCGGAGCCCCGGGCAGCCCCAGCATTTT
TRBV10-3,NA,TRBJ1-4,CAIGGVGGEKLFF,TGTGCCATCGGGGGGGTAGGTGGTGAAAAACTGTTTTTT
TRBV11-1,NA,TRBJ2-3,CASSAGRVTDTQYF,TGTGCCAGCAGCGCCGGAAGGGTGACAGATACGCAGTATTTT
TRBV9,TRBD1,TRBJ1-2,CASSGTGDSSYGYTF,TGTGCCAGCAGCGGAACAGGGGACTCTTCCTATGGCTACACCTTC
TRBV7-9,TRBD1,TRBJ2-5,CASSLVGTGGSETQYF,TGTGCCAGCAGCTTAGTTGGGACAGGGGGCTCGGAGACCCAGTACTTC
TRBV5-1,NA,TRBJ1-1,CASSLDAGPMNTEAFF,TGCGCCAGCAGCTTGGACGCAGGCCCCATGAACACTGAAGCTTTCTTT
TRBV19,TRBD2,TRBJ2-7,CASSILAGGLYEQYF,TGTGCCAGTAGTATACTAGCGGGAGGGTTATACGAGCAGTACTTC
TRBV2,NA,TRBJ1-4,CASSSQLEEKLFF,TGTGCCAGCAGCTCACAGCTTGAAGAAAAACTGTTTTTT
TRBV29-1,NA,TRBJ1-1,CSAEENTEAFF,TGCAGCGCCGAGGAAAACACTGAAGCTTTCTTT
TRBV7-2,NA,TRBJ1-2,CASSLGTDNYGYTF,TGTGCCAGCAGCTTAGGTACAGATAACTATGGCTACACCTTC
TRBV12-5,TRBD1,TRBJ2-7,CASGLALGQGSYEQYF,TGTGCTAGTGGTTTGGCACTGGGACAGGGCTCCTACGAGCAGTACTTC